This T cell receptor beta chain was sequenced in a study of cytomegalovirus exposure and HLA in healthy donors. Comment on this clone: Its antigen remains unidentified.

Trimming took 6 bases from V and 7 from J; bases not matched to a gene: 7. There are 13 residues in the CDR3. The germline gives CDR1 SNHLY, CDR2 FYNNEI. General observations from the study: The productive fraction for most TCR beta V segments was about 87% or about 30% in an earlier analysis.

The PCR had 60 Vbeta and 13 Jbeta primers. This table comes from immunoSEQ multiplex PCR, and its TCRdb copy is limited to in-frame clones, with some not included. The sample records under 200,000 clones, about 70% being singletons. V and J are TRBV2 and TRBJ2-5; TRBD2 matches at 8 bases. This clonotype was sampled from a middle-aged woman in good health and CMV-seropositive. Sequenced input: PBMCs. The CDR3: CASSTREGGTQYF. CDR3 sequence (DNA): TGTGCCAGCAGCACACGGGAGGGGGGGACCCAGTACTTC.